The 16 T cell receptor beta chains given below trace back to one sample, sequenced in a study of technical replicates of blood from a few donors. Assay used: immunoSEQ multiplex PCR; TCRdb lists only in-frame clones, some missing. The sample yields under 70,000 clones, approximately 90% seen once. Specimen: PBMCs. The origin of the receptors is a human donor in good health. Some clones in this sample may be carry-over from other donors' samples.

The chain is built from TRBV6-1 and TRBJ2-6; D might be TRBD1 (5 bases). V gave up 2 bases and J gave up 3 bases, with 8 bases separating them. Germline V lookup: CDR1 MNHNS, CDR2 SASEGT. The CDR3 is made up of 15 amino acids. The CDR3 nucleotides read TGTGCCAGCAGTGAAAGGGGAAATGGGGCCAACGTCCTGACTTTC. It codes for CASSERGNGANVLTF.

The chain has TRBV25-1 and TRBJ2-5; D is undetermined. CDR1 and CDR2 from the germline V gene are MGHDK and SYGVNS. V was trimmed by 3 bases and J by 2 bases, leaving 13 bases between them. The CDR3 loop spans 15 amino acids. This chain's CDR3 is CASSDVRLEQETQYF. The CDR3 region has the DNA TGTGCCAGCAGTGACGTGCGGTTAGAACAAGAGACCCAGTACTTC.

A single count supports this clone. This sequence joins TRBV2 and TRBJ2-3; D ambiguous. V lost 2 bases, J lost 6 bases, and 15 bases lay in between. Germline CDR1 and CDR2: SNHLY and FYNNEI. The CDR3 contains 15 residues. CDR3 residues: CASSEKLRRGDTQYF. In DNA form, the CDR3 reads TGTGCCAGCAGTGAAAAGTTGAGGAGAGGCGATACGCAGTATTTT.

Comments on this clone: Within the sample, other DNA sequences also encode this same CDR3. J is TRBJ2-7 and V is TRBV6-6, with D possibly matching TRBD1 (6 bases). Germline loops: CDR1 MNHNY, CDR2 SVGAGI (reference sequence). Trimming took 2 bases from V and 2 from J, leaving 7 bases between them. The CDR3 is 13 residues long. CDR3 in amino acids: CASSYPGAYEQYF. For the CDR3, the DNA is TGTGCCAGCAGTTACCCAGGGGCCTACGAGCAGTACTTC.

The chain recombines TRBV18 with TRBJ2-1, with 12 bases fitting TRBD2. Per germline, CDR1 KGHSH and CDR2 LQKENI. CDR3 size: 16 residues. J lost 10 bases, V lost 2 bases, and 9 bases had no gene match. The CDR3 sequence is CASSPTRLAGVVEQFF. As DNA, the CDR3 is TGTGCCAGCTCACCAACGCGACTAGCGGGAGTAGTGGAGCAGTTCTTC.

The chain couples TRBV6-4 to TRBJ1-2; possible D gene TRBD1, 6 bases. Germline CDR1 MRHNA, CDR2 SNTAGT. V shed 6 bases and J shed 2 bases, with 16 bases lying between them. The CDR3 is made up of 15 amino acids. The CDR3 region is CASRSPKDSNYGYTF. CDR3 sequence (DNA): TGTGCCAGCAGATCCCCGAAGGACAGCAACTATGGCTACACCTTC.

V gene TRBV7-6 combines with J gene TRBJ2-1; TRBD2 aligns across 10 bases. The CDR3 sequence is 19 residues long. Germline CDR1 is SGHVS and CDR2 is FNYEAQ. V was pared by 3 bases and J by 4 bases, with 15 bases of the junction left unmatched. CDR3 protein: CASSFGLAGESPPYNEQFF. CDR3 nucleotide sequence: TGTGCCAGCAGCTTCGGGCTAGCGGGGGAGTCACCTCCATACAATGAGCAGTTCTTC.

The chain combines TRBV18 with TRBJ1-2, with 12 bases identical to TRBD1. Germline CDR1 is KGHSH and CDR2 is LQKENI. The ends lost 2 bases at V and 3 bases at J; junction bases unmatched: 1. The CDR3 contains 15 residues. Here the CDR3 DNA reads TGTGCCAGCTCACCAGGGACAGGGGGCGACTATGGCTACACCTTC. It translates to CASSPGTGGDYGYTF.

The chain carries TRBV7-7 and TRBJ2-1, with TRBD2 matching over 12 bases. Germline-derived CDR1 and CDR2 are SSHAT and FNYEAQ (reference sequence). V trimming: 1 base; J trimming: 10 bases; junction bases outside the gene matches: 8. CDR3 length: 16 residues. This chain's CDR3 is CASSLGPPLAGGEQFF. DNA of the CDR3: TGTGCCAGCAGCTTAGGCCCCCCCCTAGCGGGAGGGGAGCAGTTCTTC.

CDR3 DNA sequence: TGTGCCAGCAGTGCCCCCGGTCGGAGCTCCTACGAGCAGTACTTC. Protein product: CASSAPGRSSYEQYF. The V call is TRBV6-5, the J call TRBJ2-7, with D hard to call. V was shortened by 5 bases and J by 0 bases, with 14 bases between the two germline ends. There are 15 residues in the CDR3. Germline V gives CDR1 MNHEY, CDR2 SVGAGI.

The chain employs TRBV6-6 and TRBJ2-2; possible D gene TRBD2, 6 bases. The V gene's germline CDR1 is MNHNY and CDR2 SVGAGI (reference sequence). V lost 2 bases to trimming and J lost 9 bases, with 16 bases between them. The CDR3 totals 15 residues. CDR3 residues: CASSYGGTQRRELFF. The CDR3 DNA follows: TGTGCCAGCAGTTACGGGGGGACCCAGCGAAGGGAGCTGTTTTTT.

The chain carries TRBV6-1 and TRBJ2-7; TRBD1 matches at 9 bases. V shed 6 bases, J shed 3 bases, and the junction held 6 bases outside the gene matches. In germline, CDR1 is MNHNS, CDR2 SASEGT. This CDR3 has 14 residues. In DNA, the CDR3 is TGTGCCAGCAGAGCCGGGACAGGGTACTACGAGCAGTACTTC. It yields the protein CASRAGTGYYEQYF.

This clone is medium-sized (0.01 to 0.1%) by share. The chain is built from TRBV4-2 and TRBJ2-7; 8 nucleotides line up with TRBD2. The CDR3 consists of 14 residues. V gave up 5 bases and J gave up 4 bases; unmatched junction bases: 7. The germline V gene encodes CDR1 LGHNA and CDR2 YNFKEQ. CDR3 sequence: CASSVLAGIYEQYF. DNA for the CDR3: TGTGCCAGCAGCGTCCTAGCGGGTATTTACGAGCAGTACTTC.

This sequence joins TRBV27 and TRBJ2-1, with D maybe TRBD2 (6 bases). V was cut by 6 bases and J by 0 bases, with 12 bases left in between. The germline CDR1 and CDR2 sequences are MNHEY and SMNVEV (reference sequence). The CDR3 runs to 15 residues. The CDR3 sequence is CASSASVSSYNEQFF. CDR3 coding DNA: TGTGCCAGCAGCGCTAGCGTAAGCTCCTACAATGAGCAGTTCTTC.

J is TRBJ2-4 and V is TRBV4-1, with no clear D. CDR1 and CDR2 from the germline V gene are MGHRA and YSYEKL. The V end was cut by 1 base, the J end by 1 base, with 8 bases between. The CDR3 consists of 15 residues. The CDR3 here is CASSQGRGAKNIQYF. The CDR3 DNA reads as TGCGCCAGCAGCCAAGGGCGAGGTGCCAAAAACATTCAGTACTTC.

This clone was detected only once. This sequence joins TRBV2 and TRBJ1-4; 8 bases are shared with TRBD1. With V trimmed by 2 bases and J by 6 bases, 5 bases remained unmatched. The CDR3 has 15 residues. From germline, CDR1 is SNHLY and CDR2 FYNNEI. The CDR3 DNA follows: TGTGCCAGCAGTGAACAGGGGGCGCGGGATGAAAAACTGTTTTTT. This sequence encodes CASSEQGARDEKLFF.